The source of this T cell receptor (beta chain) is a study of shared clonotypes between healthy human individuals. Sequenced by immunoSEQ multiplex PCR; TCRdb stores in-frame clones only, minus some. The table has more than 2 million clones, just over 90% seen once. As defined, naive CD8 cells were CD45RO-negative and positively selected for CCR7, with terminally differentiated effector memory CD45RA+ cells excluded. This receptor was identified in a man between 18 and 29 years old in good health. Some clones in this sample may be carry-over from other donors' samples. The sequencing input was naive CD8+ T cells from PBMCs.

The CDR3, as DNA: TGTGCCAGCACCTCTCGGTCGCGCCGTAGGGAGACCCAGTACTTC. Translation gives CASTSRSRRRETQYF. The chain joins TRBV11-2 to TRBJ2-5, with no clear D. The CDR3 is 15 residues long. CDR1 is SGHAT and CDR2 is FQNNGV in the germline V gene. V was trimmed by 7 bases and J by 5 bases, leaving 20 bases between them. Full variable domain (outside the CDR3, taken from reference TRBV11-2 and TRBJ2-5): EAGVAQSPRYKIIEKRQSVAFWCNPISGHATLYWYQQILGQGPKLLIQFQNNGVVDDSQLPKDRFSAERLKGVDSTLKIQPAKLEDSAVYLCASTSRSRRRETQYFGPGTRLLVL.